This T cell receptor (beta chain) was sequenced during a study of blood T cell repertoires in COVID-19. This clone was seen only once. Libraries were prepared by immunoSEQ multiplex PCR; TCRdb keeps only in-frame clonotypes and omits some of them. The profile covers under 55,000 clones, with roughly 87% appearing a single time and around 15% taken by the ten largest. CDR3 length: 13 amino acids. With 3 bases removed from V and 13 bases from J, the gap between germline ends came to 18 bases. CDR1 and CDR2 from the germline V gene are MDHEN and SYDVKM. The sample comprised peripheral blood. The TCR comes from a human donor in a cohort sampled during active COVID-19. The chain has TRBV28 and TRBJ1-2; tentatively, D is TRBD1 (6 bases). CDR3 sequence reads: CASSFRDKEVRTF. The CDR3 DNA reads TGTGCCAGCAGTTTCCGGGACAAGGAGGTTCGCACCTTC.